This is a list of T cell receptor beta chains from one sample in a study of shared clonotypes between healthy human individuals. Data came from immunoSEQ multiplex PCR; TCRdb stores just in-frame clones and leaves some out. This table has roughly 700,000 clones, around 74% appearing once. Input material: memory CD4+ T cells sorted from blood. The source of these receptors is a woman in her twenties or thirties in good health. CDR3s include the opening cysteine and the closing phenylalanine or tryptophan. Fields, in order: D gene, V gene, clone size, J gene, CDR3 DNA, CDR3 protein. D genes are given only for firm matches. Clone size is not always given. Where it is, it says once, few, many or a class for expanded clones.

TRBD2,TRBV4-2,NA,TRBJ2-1,TGTGCCAGCAGCCAAGATAAGCGGGAGCCCAATGAGCAGTTCTTC,CASSQDKREPNEQFF
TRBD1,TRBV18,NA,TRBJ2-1,TGTGCCAGCTCAGACCGGACAGGGAGCTCCTACAATGAGCAGTTCTTC,CASSDRTGSSYNEQFF
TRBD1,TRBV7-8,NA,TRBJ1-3,TGTGCCAGCAGCCGACAGGGGGCTGGAAACACCATATATTTT,CASSRQGAGNTIYF
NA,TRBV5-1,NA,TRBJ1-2,TGCGCCAGCAGCGTGAGTGAGAGCCACCCCTCCGGCTACACCTTC,CASSVSESHPSGYTF
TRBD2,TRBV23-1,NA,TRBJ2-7,TGCGCCATTTCGGGACTAGCGGGACCTTCCTACGAGCAGTACTTC,CAISGLAGPSYEQYF
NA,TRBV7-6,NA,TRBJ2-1,TGTGCCAGCAGCTTGGAGAGTCGGGAGTACAATGAGCAGTTCTTC,CASSLESREYNEQFF
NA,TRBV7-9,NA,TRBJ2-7,TGTGCCAGCAGCCCCACTCGCGGCAGGCTTGACTACGAGCAGTACTTC,CASSPTRGRLDYEQYF
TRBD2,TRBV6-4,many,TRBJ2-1,TGTGCCAGCAGTGACTCCCTAGCGGGGTACAATGAGCAGTTCTTC,CASSDSLAGYNEQFF
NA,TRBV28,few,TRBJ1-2,TGTGCCAGCAGTTCAGGGGCGTATGGCTACACCTTC,CASSSGAYGYTF
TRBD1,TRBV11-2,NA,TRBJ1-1,TGTGCCAGCAGCCTACGGCTGGGACAGGGCTGGAACACTGAAGCTTTCTTT,CASSLRLGQGWNTEAFF
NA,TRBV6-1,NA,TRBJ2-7,TGTGCCAGCATCGGATGGACATTTCCCTACGAGCAGTACTTC,CASIGWTFPYEQYF
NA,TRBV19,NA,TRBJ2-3,TGTGCCAGTAGTCTCCGTCGTGGAGATACGCAGTATTTT,CASSLRRGDTQYF
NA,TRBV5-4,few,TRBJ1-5,TGTGCCAGCAGTCCCGACAGGAATCAGCCCCAGCATTTT,CASSPDRNQPQHF
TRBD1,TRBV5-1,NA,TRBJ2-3,TGCGCCAGCACAAGTCCAGGGGGCGCGACGCAGTATTTT,CASTSPGGATQYF
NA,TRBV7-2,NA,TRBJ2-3,TGTGCCAGCAGCGAGAGGGGCACAGATACGCAGTATTTT,CASSERGTDTQYF
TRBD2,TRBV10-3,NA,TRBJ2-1,TGTGCCATCAGCCCGGGACTAGCAAACAATGAGCAGTTCTTC,CAISPGLANNEQFF
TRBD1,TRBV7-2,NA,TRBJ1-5,TGTGCCAGCAGCCCCGGACCACCCCAGACAGGGCGCAATCAGCCCCAGCATTTT,CASSPGPPQTGRNQPQHF
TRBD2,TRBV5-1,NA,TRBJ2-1,TGCGCCAGCAGCTTGGGAGGCCTAGCGGAACATGAGCAGTTCTTC,CASSLGGLAEHEQFF
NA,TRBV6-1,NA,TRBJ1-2,TGTGCCAGCCCCGGGAGGAACTATGGCTACACCTTC,CASPGRNYGYTF
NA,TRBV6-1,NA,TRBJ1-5,TGTGCCAGCAGGGGGGCATTGCGGAGCAATCAGCCCCAGCATTTT,CASRGALRSNQPQHF
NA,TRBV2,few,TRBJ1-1,TGTGCCAGCAGTGTTAGGCAGGGAAACACTGAAGCTTTCTTT,CASSVRQGNTEAFF
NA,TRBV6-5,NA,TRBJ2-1,TGTGCCAGCAGTCGAGGGGGGAATGAGCAGTTCTTC,CASSRGGNEQFF
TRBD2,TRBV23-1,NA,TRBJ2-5,TGCGCCAGCAGGAGCTCCGGGAGGAGGGAAGAGACCCAGTACTTC,CASRSSGRREETQYF